This TCR beta chain was obtained from a study of cytomegalovirus exposure and HLA in healthy donors. Background on the study: Of around 400 genotyped donors, about 81% grouped in the Caucasian-associated ancestry cluster.

Germline CDR1 and CDR2: SEHNR and FQNEAQ (reference sequence). The CDR3 length is 14 residues. V was trimmed by 1 base and J by 5 bases, leaving 9 bases between them. Worth noting for this clone: Its antigen remains unknown.

Regarding the study as a whole: Reports showed the classifier diagnosing cytomegalovirus status with high specificity and sensitivity. Some V segments, TRBV6-2 and TRBV6-3 among them, were indistinguishable and were therefore excluded. Cytomegalovirus association was assigned to about 150 TCR beta chains.

The study ran its PCR with 60 Vbeta and 13 Jbeta primers. Assay: immunoSEQ multiplex PCR; the TCRdb copy retains only in-frame clones and omits some. The table lists over 150,000 clones, 60% to 80% of them singletons. The genes are TRBV7-9 and TRBJ2-1, with D maybe TRBD2 (6 bases). Material for sequencing was PBMCs. The TCR originated in a man in his 60s in good health and CMV-seronegative. The CDR3 DNA follows: TGTGCCAGCAGCTTAGGGGTAGCGGACAATGAGCAGTTCTTC. Encoded protein: CASSLGVADNEQFF.